This T cell receptor beta chain was observed in a study of lymphopenia after photon versus proton radiotherapy (dated by TCRdb to about 2019). A note on the overall study: The immunological effects of photon versus proton radiation therapy were compared in patients with gastrointestinal tumors who developed high-grade lymphopenia. The 15 to 25 patients in the cohort had gastrointestinal tumors, were treated with either photon or proton therapy, and subsequently developed lymphopenia. The study was designed to characterize how the impact on the immune system differs between the two radiation modalities. Summary of the overall study and its limitations: After the lymphocyte count nadir, repertoires from photon-treated patients showed oligoclonal expansion, particularly of CD8+ Temra cells, and this expansion drove the decline in diversity. Across the cohort, an inverse correlation was found between a larger post-nadir drop in TCR diversity and overall survival time among patients who died. The survival association was assessed only in patients who died, and the authors presented better survival with proton therapy as a possibility rather than a demonstrated result. Proton-treated patients stayed relatively stable during treatment, while photon-treated patients lost naive T cells and TCR diversity and gained effector/memory populations.

This clone occurred once. This receptor's antigen is unknown. Base qualities are not provided; no much larger clone lies one nucleotide away. Libraries were built with the immunoSEQ multiplex PCR assay. T cell repertoires were profiled by deep sequencing of rearranged TCR beta loci, alongside multiparametric flow cytometry. This is the immuneACCESS table as TCRdb keeps it, with only in-frame sequences that have V and J called. A part of the clones is gone; compared with another copy, unresolved V genes explain less than half, and the rest is unexplained. The sample has about 27,000 clones on record, roughly 90% of them singletons. Of the sample, roughly 19% falls within the top ten clones. The trim is 1 base for V and 0 bases for J, with a gap of 6 bases between the germline ends. According to the germline V gene, CDR1 reads SGHVS and CDR2 reads FQNEAQ. From the cysteine through the phenylalanine, the CDR3 covers 15 amino acids. The DNA shown is the 45-base CDR3, in frame from base 1.

This clonotype was obtained from a man between 50 and 59 years old with gastric cancer. The sample consisted of peripheral blood, taken from a patient treated with photon-based radiotherapy. The chain joins TRBV7-8 to TRBJ2-2, with an unclear D gene assignment. This receptor carries the CDR3 CASSLVLSNTGELFF. At the DNA level, the sequence is TGTGCCAGCAGCTTAGTCTTATCGAACACCGGGGAGCTGTTTTTT. With the portions outside the CDR3 filled from the reference TRBV7-8 and TRBJ2-2 genes, the complete variable region becomes GAGVSQSPRYKVAKRGQDVALRCDPISGHVSLFWYQQALGQGPEFLTYFQNEAQLDKSGLPSDRFFAERPEGSVSTLKIQRTQQEDSAVYLCASSLVLSNTGELFFGEGSRLTVL.